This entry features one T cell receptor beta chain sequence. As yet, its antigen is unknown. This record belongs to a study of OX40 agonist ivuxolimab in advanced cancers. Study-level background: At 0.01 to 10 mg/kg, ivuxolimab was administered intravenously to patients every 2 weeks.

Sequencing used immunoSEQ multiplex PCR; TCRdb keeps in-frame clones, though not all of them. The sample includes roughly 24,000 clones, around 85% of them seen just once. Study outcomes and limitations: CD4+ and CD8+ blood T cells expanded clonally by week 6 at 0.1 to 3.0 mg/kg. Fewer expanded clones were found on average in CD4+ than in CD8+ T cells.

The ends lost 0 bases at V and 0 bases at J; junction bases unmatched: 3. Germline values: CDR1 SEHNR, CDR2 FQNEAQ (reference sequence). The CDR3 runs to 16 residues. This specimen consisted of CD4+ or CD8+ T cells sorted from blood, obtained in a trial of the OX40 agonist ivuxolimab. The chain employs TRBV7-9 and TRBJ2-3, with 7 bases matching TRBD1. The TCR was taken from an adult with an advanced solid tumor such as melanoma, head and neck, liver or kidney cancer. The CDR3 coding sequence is TGTGCCAGCAGCTTAGCCACAGGGGAGAGCACAGATACGCAGTATTTT. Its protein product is CASSLATGESTDTQYF.